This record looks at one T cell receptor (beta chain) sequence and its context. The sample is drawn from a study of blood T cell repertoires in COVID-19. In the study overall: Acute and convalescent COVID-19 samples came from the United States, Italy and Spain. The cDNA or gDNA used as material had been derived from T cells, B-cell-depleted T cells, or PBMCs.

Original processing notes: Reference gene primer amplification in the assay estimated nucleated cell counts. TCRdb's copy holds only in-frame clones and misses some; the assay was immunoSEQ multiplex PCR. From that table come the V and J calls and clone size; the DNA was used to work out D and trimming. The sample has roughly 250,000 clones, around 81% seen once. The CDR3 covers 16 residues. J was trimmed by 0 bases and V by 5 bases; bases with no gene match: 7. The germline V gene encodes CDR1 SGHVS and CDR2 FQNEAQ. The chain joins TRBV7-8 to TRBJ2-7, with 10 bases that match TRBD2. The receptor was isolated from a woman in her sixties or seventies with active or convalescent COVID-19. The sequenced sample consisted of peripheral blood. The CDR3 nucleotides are TGTGCCAGCAGCCCCTGGACTAGCGGTTCCTCCTACGAGCAGTACTTC. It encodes CASSPWTSGSSYEQYF.